This is a list of T cell receptor beta chains from one sample in a study of T cell responses to AZD1222 COVID-19 vaccine. TCRdb's table, derived via immunoSEQ multiplex PCR, lists solely in-frame clones and lacks some. The sample carries about 100,000 clones, about 86% recorded once. The material was peripheral blood, obtained on day 0 of AZD1222 vaccination. These receptors all stem from an adult in good health. CDR3s include the opening cysteine and the closing phenylalanine or tryptophan. The order of the fields is CDR3 DNA, CDR3 protein, V gene, clone size, J gene, D gene. D genes are given only for firm matches. Size is omitted from some rows. Given values are once, few, many or a class for expanded clones.

TGTGCCAGCAGCTTAGATCTCCGTACCTACGAGCAGTACTTC,CASSLDLRTYEQYF,TRBV11-2,-,TRBJ2-7,-
TGTGCCAGCAGCTTATACTCTGGAAACACCATATATTTT,CASSLYSGNTIYF,TRBV5-5,-,TRBJ1-3,-
TGTGCCAGCAGCCAAGGGTTCACAGATACGCAGTATTTT,CASSQGFTDTQYF,TRBV4-2,many,TRBJ2-3,-
TGTGCCAGCAGCCCTCGAGGAGGGGCTGATACGCAGTATTTT,CASSPRGGADTQYF,TRBV7-9,-,TRBJ2-3,-
TGTGCCAGCAGTCCCTCGTGGAACACTGAAGCTTTCTTT,CASSPSWNTEAFF,TRBV27,once,TRBJ1-1,-
TGTGCCAGCAGCGAGGGGGGATTTGAGACCCAGTACTTC,CASSEGGFETQYF,TRBV2,-,TRBJ2-5,-
TGTGCCAGCAGTGGGGGACTAGAGGCCGGGGAGCTGTTTTTT,CASSGGLEAGELFF,TRBV25-1,few,TRBJ2-2,TRBD2
TGTGCCAGCAGCCTGGGCGTGGGGGGGGAGCTGTTTTTT,CASSLGVGGELFF,TRBV5-4,-,TRBJ2-2,-
TGTGCCAGTAGTGTACAGGGGAAAGAGACCCAGTACTTC,CASSVQGKETQYF,TRBV19,-,TRBJ2-5,TRBD1
TGTGCCAGTAGTAAGGGACAATATAGCAATCAGCCCCAGCATTTT,CASSKGQYSNQPQHF,TRBV19,-,TRBJ1-5,-
TGTGCCAGCAGCTGGTCAGCGGGATCGTGGGATGAGCAGTTCTTC,CASSWSAGSWDEQFF,TRBV7-2,once,TRBJ2-1,TRBD2
TGTGCCTGGAGTGGGACTAGCGCGGGCCCAGATACGCAGTATTTT,CAWSGTSAGPDTQYF,TRBV30,-,TRBJ2-3,TRBD2
TGTGCCAGCAGCGGGGGCCGATCCGGATATGGCTACACCTTC,CASSGGRSGYGYTF,TRBV9,-,TRBJ1-2,-
TGTGCCAGCAGCTTAGGGGGGGGGAACAATCAGCCCCAGCATTTT,CASSLGGGNNQPQHF,TRBV7-8,-,TRBJ1-5,-
TGTGCCAGCTCACCGCTCGAATCCTACAGGGGGCGGGCGAACACTGAAGCTTTCTTT,CASSPLESYRGRANTEAFF,TRBV18,-,TRBJ1-1,TRBD1
TGTGCCAGCAGCCGGGACAGTTCCAATCAGCCCCAGCATTTT,CASSRDSSNQPQHF,TRBV7-9,-,TRBJ1-5,TRBD1
TGTGCCAGCAGTTTAGGGACACTTCAGCCCCAGCATTTT,CASSLGTLQPQHF,TRBV2,-,TRBJ1-5,-
TGTGCCAGCAGTTTAACGGCACGCTCTGGAAACACCATATATTTT,CASSLTARSGNTIYF,TRBV28,-,TRBJ1-3,-
TGCGCCAGCAGCCAAGACCGGTCCTACGAGCAGTACTTC,CASSQDRSYEQYF,TRBV4-1,-,TRBJ2-7,-
TGCGCCAGCAGCGTAGCAGGGGGCTGGGACACTGAAGCTTTCTTT,CASSVAGGWDTEAFF,TRBV5-1,-,TRBJ1-1,TRBD1
TGTGCCAGCTCACCCCCGACAGGGGCCTCCTACAATGAGCAGTTCTTC,CASSPPTGASYNEQFF,TRBV18,-,TRBJ2-1,TRBD1
TGTGCCAGCAGTCAAGAGAGCTCCTATAATTCACCCCTCCACTTT,CASSQESSYNSPLHF,TRBV2,-,TRBJ1-6,-
TGTGCCAGCAGTGATAATCGGGATGGCTACACCTTC,CASSDNRDGYTF,TRBV6-4,-,TRBJ1-2,-
TGCAGCGTAGGTTACAGCGAAAAACTGTTTTTT,CSVGYSEKLFF,TRBV29-1,-,TRBJ1-4,-